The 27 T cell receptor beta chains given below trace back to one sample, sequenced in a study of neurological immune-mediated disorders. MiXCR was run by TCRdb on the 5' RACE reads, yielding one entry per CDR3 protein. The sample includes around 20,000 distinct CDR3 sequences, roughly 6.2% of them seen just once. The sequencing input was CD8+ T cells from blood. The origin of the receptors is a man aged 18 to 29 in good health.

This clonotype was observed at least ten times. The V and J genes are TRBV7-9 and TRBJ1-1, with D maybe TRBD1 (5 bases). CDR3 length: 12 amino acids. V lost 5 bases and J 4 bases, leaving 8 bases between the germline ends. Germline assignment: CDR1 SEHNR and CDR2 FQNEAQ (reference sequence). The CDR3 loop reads CASSPGGTEAFF. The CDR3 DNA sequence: TGTGCCAGCAGCCCCGGGGGCACTGAAGCTTTCTTT.

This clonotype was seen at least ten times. The chain's CDR3 is CASSVGTAYEQYF. The DNA of the CDR3 is TGTGCCAGCAGCGTCGGGACAGCTTACGAGCAGTACTTC. This chain connects TRBV5-5 to TRBJ2-7; the match to TRBD1 covers 7 bases. Germline lookup yields CDR1 SGHKS and CDR2 YYEKEE (reference sequence). V trimming: 4 bases; J trimming: 4 bases; junction bases outside the gene matches: 5. This CDR3 comprises 13 residues.

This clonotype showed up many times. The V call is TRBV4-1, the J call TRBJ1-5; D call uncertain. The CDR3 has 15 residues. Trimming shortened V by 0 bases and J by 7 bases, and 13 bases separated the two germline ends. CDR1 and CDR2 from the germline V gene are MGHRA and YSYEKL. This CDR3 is CASSQEFGSGQPQHF. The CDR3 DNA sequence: TGCGCCAGCAGCCAAGAGTTCGGGAGTGGACAGCCCCAGCATTTT.

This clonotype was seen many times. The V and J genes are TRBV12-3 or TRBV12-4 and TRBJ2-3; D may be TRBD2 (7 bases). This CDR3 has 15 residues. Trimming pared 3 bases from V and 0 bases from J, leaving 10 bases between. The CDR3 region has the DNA TGTGCCAGCAGTTTCGAGGGGGGGAGCACAGATACGCAGTATTTT. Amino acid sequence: CASSFEGGSTDTQYF.

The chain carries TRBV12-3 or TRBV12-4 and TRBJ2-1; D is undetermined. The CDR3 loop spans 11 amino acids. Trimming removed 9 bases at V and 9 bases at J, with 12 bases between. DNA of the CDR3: TGTGCCAGTACGGGTTCGCGTGAGCAGTTCTTC. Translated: CASTGSREQFF.

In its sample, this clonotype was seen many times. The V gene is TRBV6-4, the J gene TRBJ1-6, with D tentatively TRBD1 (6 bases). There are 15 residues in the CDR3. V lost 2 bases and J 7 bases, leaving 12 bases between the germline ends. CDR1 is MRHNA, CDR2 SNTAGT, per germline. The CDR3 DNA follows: TGTGCCAGCAGTGACAGGGCAGGGGAGAATTCACCCCTCCACTTT. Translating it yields CASSDRAGENSPLHF.

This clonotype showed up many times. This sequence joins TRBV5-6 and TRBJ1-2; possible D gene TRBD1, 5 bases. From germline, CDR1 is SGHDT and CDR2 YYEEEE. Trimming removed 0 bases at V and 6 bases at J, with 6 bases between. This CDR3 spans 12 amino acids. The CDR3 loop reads CASSLAGHGYTF. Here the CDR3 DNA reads TGTGCCAGCAGCTTGGCAGGGCATGGCTACACCTTC.

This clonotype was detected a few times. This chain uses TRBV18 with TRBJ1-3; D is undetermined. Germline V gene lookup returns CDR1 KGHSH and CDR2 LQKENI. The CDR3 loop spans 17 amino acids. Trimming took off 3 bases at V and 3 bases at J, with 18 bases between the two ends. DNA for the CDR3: TGTGCCAGCTCACCCTGGGCCCCAGGAGGATATGGAAACACCATATATTTT. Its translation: CASSPWAPGGYGNTIYF.

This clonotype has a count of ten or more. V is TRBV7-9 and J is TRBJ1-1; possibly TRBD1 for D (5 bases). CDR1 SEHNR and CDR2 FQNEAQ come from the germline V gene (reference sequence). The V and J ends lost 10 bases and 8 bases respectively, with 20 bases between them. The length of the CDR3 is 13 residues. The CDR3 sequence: CAIILLRGSEAFF. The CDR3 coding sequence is TGTGCCATTATTCTACTACGGGGCTCCGAAGCTTTCTTT.

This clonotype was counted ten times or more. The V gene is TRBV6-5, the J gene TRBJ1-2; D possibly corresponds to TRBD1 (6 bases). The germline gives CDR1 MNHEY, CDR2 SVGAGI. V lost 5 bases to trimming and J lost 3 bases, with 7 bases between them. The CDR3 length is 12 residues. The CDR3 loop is CASSHRDYGYTF. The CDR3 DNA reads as TGTGCCAGCAGTCACAGGGACTATGGCTACACCTTC.

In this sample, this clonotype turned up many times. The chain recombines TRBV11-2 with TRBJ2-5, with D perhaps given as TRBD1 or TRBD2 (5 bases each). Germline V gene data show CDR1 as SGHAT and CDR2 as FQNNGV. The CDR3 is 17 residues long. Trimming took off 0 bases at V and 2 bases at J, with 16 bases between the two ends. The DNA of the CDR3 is TGTGCCAGCAGCTTAGATCACGGCTGGGGGTTACAAGAGACCCAGTACTTC. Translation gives CASSLDHGWGLQETQYF.

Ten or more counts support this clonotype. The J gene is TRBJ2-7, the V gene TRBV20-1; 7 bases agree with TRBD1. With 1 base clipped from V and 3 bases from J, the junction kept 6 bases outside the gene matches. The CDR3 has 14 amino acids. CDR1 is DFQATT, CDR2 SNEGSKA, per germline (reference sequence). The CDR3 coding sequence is TGCAGTGCTAGAGGAGGACAGGACCTCTACGAGCAGTACTTC. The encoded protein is CSARGGQDLYEQYF.

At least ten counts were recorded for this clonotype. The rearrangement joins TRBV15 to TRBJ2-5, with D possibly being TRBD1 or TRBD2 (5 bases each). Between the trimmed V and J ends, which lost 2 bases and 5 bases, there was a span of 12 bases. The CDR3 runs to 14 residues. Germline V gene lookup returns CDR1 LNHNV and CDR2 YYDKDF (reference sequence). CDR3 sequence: CATSRRGPGETQYF. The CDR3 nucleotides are TGTGCCACCAGCAGACGGGGACCTGGGGAGACCCAGTACTTC.

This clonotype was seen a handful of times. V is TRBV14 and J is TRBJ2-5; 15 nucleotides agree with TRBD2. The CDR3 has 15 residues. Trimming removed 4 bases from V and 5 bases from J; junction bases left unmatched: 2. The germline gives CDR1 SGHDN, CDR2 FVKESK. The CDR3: CASSPGLAGGETQYF. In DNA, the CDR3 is TGTGCCAGCAGCCCGGGACTAGCGGGGGGCGAGACCCAGTACTTC.

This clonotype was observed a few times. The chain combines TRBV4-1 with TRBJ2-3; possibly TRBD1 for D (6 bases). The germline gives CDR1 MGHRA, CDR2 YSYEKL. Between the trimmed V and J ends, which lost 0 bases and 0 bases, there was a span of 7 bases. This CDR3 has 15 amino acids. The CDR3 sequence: CASSQDRGSTDTQYF. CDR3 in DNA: TGCGCCAGCAGCCAAGATAGGGGGAGCACAGATACGCAGTATTTT.

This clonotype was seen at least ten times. The CDR3 sequence: CASSLVTSGGGEQFF. CDR3 DNA sequence: TGTGCCAGCAGCTTAGTGACTAGCGGGGGGGGTGAGCAGTTCTTC. This sequence joins TRBV11-2 and TRBJ2-1; 14 bases align to TRBD2. CDR3 length equals 15 residues. The germline gives CDR1 SGHAT, CDR2 FQNNGV. The V segment lost 1 base and the J segment 9 bases; nucleotides outside the gene matches: 2.

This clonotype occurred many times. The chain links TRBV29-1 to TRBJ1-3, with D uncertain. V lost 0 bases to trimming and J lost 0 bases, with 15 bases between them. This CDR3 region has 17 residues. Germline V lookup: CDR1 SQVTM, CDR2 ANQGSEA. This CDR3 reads CSVEDYAPGRSGNTIYF. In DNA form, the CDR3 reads TGCAGCGTTGAAGATTACGCGCCAGGACGCTCTGGAAACACCATATATTTT. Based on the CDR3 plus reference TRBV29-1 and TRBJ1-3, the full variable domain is SAVISQKPSRDICQRGTSLTIQCQVDSQVTMMFWYRQQPGQSLTLIATANQGSEATYESGFVIDKFPISRPNLTFSTLTVSNMSPEDSSIYLCSVEDYAPGRSGNTIYFGEGSWLTVV.

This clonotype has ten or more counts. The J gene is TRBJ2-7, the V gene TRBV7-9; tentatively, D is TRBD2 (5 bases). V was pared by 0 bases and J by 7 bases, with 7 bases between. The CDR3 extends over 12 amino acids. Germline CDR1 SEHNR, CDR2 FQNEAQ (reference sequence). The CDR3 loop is CASSLAAGEQYF. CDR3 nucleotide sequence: TGTGCCAGCAGCTTAGCGGCGGGTGAGCAGTACTTC.

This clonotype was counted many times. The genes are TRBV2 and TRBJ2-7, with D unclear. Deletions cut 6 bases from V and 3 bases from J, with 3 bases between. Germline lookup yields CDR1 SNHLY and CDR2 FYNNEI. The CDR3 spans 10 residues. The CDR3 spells CASSLYEQYF. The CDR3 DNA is TGTGCCAGCAGCCTCTACGAGCAGTACTTC.

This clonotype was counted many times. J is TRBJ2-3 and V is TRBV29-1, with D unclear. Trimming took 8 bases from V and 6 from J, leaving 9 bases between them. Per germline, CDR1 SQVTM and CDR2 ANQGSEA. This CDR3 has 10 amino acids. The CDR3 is CSSQADTQYF. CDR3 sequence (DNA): TGCAGCTCCCAAGCCGATACGCAGTATTTT.

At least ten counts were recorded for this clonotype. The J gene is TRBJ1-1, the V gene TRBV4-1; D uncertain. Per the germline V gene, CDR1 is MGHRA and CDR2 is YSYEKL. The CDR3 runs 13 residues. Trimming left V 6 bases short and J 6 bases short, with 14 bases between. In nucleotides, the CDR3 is TGCGCCAGCAGACTGGAGGGAAACGCTGAAGCTTTCTTT. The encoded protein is CASRLEGNAEAFF.

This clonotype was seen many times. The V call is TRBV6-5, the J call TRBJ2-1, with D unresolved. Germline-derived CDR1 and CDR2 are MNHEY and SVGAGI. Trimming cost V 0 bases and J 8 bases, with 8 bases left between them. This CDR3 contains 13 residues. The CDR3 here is CASSYSVRDEQFF. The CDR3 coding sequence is TGTGCCAGCAGTTACTCCGTTCGGGATGAGCAGTTCTTC.

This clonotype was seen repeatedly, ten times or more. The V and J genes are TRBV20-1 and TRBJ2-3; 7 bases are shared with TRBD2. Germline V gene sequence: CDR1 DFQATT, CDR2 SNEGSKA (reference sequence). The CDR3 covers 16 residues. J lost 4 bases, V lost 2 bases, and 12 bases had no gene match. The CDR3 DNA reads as TGCAGTGCTAGATGGGGCGGGGGTGCCTCCGCAGATACGCAGTATTTT. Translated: CSARWGGGASADTQYF.

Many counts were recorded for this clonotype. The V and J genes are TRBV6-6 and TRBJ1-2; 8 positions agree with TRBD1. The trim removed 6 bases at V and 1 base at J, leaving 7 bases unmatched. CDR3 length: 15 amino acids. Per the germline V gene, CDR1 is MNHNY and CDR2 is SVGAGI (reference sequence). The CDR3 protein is CASRRAGGVNYGYTF. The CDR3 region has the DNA TGTGCCAGCAGGCGAGCAGGGGGCGTTAACTATGGCTACACCTTC.

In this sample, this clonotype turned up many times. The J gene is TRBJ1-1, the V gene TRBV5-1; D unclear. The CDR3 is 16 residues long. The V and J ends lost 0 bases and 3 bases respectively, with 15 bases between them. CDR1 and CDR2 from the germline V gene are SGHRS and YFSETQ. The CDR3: CASSLDWEVGDTEAFF. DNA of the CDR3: TGCGCCAGCAGCTTGGATTGGGAGGTTGGGGACACTGAAGCTTTCTTT.

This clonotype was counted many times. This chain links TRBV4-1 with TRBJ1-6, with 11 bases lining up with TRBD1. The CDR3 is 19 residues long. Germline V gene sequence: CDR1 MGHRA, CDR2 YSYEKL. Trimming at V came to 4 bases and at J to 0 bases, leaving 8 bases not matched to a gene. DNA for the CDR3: TGCGCCAGCAGCCCTCTGGGGGGGACAGGGGGCTCCTATAATTCACCCCTCCACTTT. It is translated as CASSPLGGTGGSYNSPLHF.

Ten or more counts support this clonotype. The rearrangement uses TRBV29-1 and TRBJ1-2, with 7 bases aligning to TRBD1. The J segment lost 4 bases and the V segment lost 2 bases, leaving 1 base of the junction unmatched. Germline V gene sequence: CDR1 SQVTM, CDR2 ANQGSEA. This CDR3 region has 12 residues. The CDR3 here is CSVESGGYGYTF. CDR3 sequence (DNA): TGCAGCGTTGAATCAGGGGGCTATGGCTACACCTTC.